This TCR beta chain was observed in a study of yellow fever vaccine responses in identical twins. TCRdb ran MiXCR on the RT-PCR reads and lists one entry per CDR3 protein. The table records about 23,000 distinct CDR3 sequences, 60% to 80% of them present only once. The CDR3 consists of 15 residues. V lost 2 bases to trimming and J lost 4 bases; unmatched junction nucleotides: 5. CDR1 and CDR2 (germline): KGHSH, LQKENI. General study findings and limits: Reportedly, the T cell response mounted by twins to vaccine seemed partly convergent, partly personalized.

This clonotype occurred once. Its specificity is not known. The sequence was obtained from a woman between 18 and 29 years old who received the yellow fever vaccine. This chain uses TRBV18 with TRBJ1-2; 9 nucleotides line up with TRBD1. Specimen: T cells from blood (PBMCs), unsorted or a sorted subset (not recorded which), collected before or after yellow fever vaccination (not recorded which). The CDR3 spells CASSPVDRGVYGYTF. The CDR3, as DNA: TGTGCCAGCTCACCAGTCGACAGGGGGGTCTATGGCTACACCTTC.